This TCR beta chain was retrieved from a study of PD-1 blockade in classical Hodgkin lymphoma. Study-level information: Patients got intravenous nivolumab 3 mg/kg every 2 weeks.

As for time point: cycle 4 day 1 (C4D1), after 6 weeks of nivolumab. In every patient, relapse followed autologous stem cell transplantation, while exposure to brentuximab vedotin differed. Clones were read by immunoSEQ multiplex PCR, and TCRdb kept only the in-frame ones, dropping some. The data contain over 15,000 clones, over 60% of them singletons. This clone was observed once. Germline CDR1 is SQVTM and CDR2 is ANQGSEA. V shed 4 bases, J shed 9 bases, and the junction held 7 bases outside the gene matches. The CDR3 extends over 14 amino acids. The sequence derives from a human donor with classical Hodgkin lymphoma. The chain combines TRBV29-1 with TRBJ2-1; 12 nucleotides agree with TRBD2. Sequencing was performed on peripheral blood mononuclear cells (PBMCs), taken before the fourth cycle of nivolumab. The CDR3, as DNA: TGCAGCGTTGTCCCTAGCGGGAGGGCCAGTGAGCAGTTCTTC. Translation gives CSVVPSGRASEQFF.